Each of the 13 T cell receptor beta chains below was sequenced from the same sample in a study of neurological immune-mediated disorders. From the 5' RACE reads, TCRdb called clonotypes with MiXCR, one entry per CDR3 protein. The sample holds roughly 74,000 distinct CDR3 sequences, roughly 5.5% seen once. Sequenced input: PBMCs. All receptors come from a man aged 18 to 29 with multiple sclerosis.

This clonotype was observed many times. The chain is built from TRBV12-3 or TRBV12-4 and TRBJ2-5; D gene ambiguous. The CDR3 runs 11 residues. V lost 2 bases and J 4 bases, leaving 2 bases between the germline ends. The CDR3 DNA follows: TGTGCCAGCAGTTTAATAGAGACCCAGTACTTC. This codes for CASSLIETQYF.

The sample holds many counts of this clonotype. The chain has TRBV5-1 and TRBJ2-6, with a tentative D call TRBD2 (6 bases). V lost 6 bases and J 0 bases, leaving 10 bases between the germline ends. Germline assignment: CDR1 SGHRS and CDR2 YFSETQ. The CDR3 is made up of 15 amino acids. The CDR3 loop is CASTRRDSGANVLTF. The CDR3, as DNA: TGCGCCAGCACCAGGAGGGACTCTGGGGCCAACGTCCTGACTTTC.

This clonotype was counted many times. The J gene is TRBJ2-1, the V gene TRBV20-1, with 7 bases matching TRBD2. This CDR3 has 16 amino acids. Germline assignment: CDR1 DFQATT and CDR2 SNEGSKA (reference sequence). The V and J ends lost 0 bases and 10 bases, in that order; junction bases with no gene match: 15. In DNA form, the CDR3 reads TGCAGTGCTAGAGATCGAGGGGCGGGAGTGAGGAGAGAGCAGTTCTTC. Translating gives CSARDRGAGVRREQFF.

This clonotype came up many times. The genes are TRBV27 and TRBJ1-6; D might be TRBD1 (5 bases). CDR3 length: 16 amino acids. CDR1 is MNHEY and CDR2 is SMNVEV in the germline V gene (reference sequence). Deletions cut 6 bases from V and 4 bases from J, with 16 bases between. This CDR3 is CASSPPPGKYNSPLHF. DNA for the CDR3: TGTGCCAGCAGCCCCCCTCCAGGGAAATATAATTCACCCCTCCACTTT.

At least ten counts were recorded for this clonotype. The chain has TRBV5-1 and TRBJ1-2; tentative D call: TRBD1 (5 bases). V was clipped by 4 bases and J by 4 bases, with 8 bases between them. The germline V gene encodes CDR1 SGHRS and CDR2 YFSETQ. The CDR3 extends over 12 amino acids. The CDR3 loop is CASSPDSYGYTF. For the CDR3, the DNA is TGCGCCAGCAGCCCTGACAGCTATGGCTACACCTTC. The variable domain in full, with the rest retrieved from reference TRBV5-1 and TRBJ1-2, is KAGVTQTPRYLIKTRGQQVTLSCSPISGHRSVSWYQQTPGQGLQFLFEYFSETQRNKGNFPGRFSGRQFSNSRSEMNVSTLELGDSALYLCASSPDSYGYTFGSGTRLTVV.

This clonotype appeared many times. This chain uses TRBV20-1 with TRBJ2-5; TRBD2 aligns across 13 bases. Trimming removed 1 base from V and 5 bases from J; junction bases left unmatched: 7. The CDR3 covers 16 residues. Germline values: CDR1 DFQATT, CDR2 SNEGSKA (reference sequence). In DNA, the CDR3 is TGCAGTGCTAGAGGACTAGCGGGAGGTTTCATCGAGACCCAGTACTTC. Amino acids: CSARGLAGGFIETQYF.

This clonotype was observed many times. For the CDR3, the DNA is TGTGCCAGCAGCCTCTCCGGGGGGGCCGTCGATGAGCAGTTCTTC. Its protein is CASSLSGGAVDEQFF. The V gene is TRBV21-1, the J gene TRBJ2-1; TRBD2 was called by the table and not checked on the DNA. TRBV21-1 is given as a pseudogene. This CDR3 has 15 amino acids.

This clonotype showed up many times. The chain uses TRBV7-9 and TRBJ2-2, with TRBD2 as a possible D gene (5 bases). Germline CDR1 SEHNR, CDR2 FQNEAQ (reference sequence). This CDR3 is built from 19 residues. Trimming stripped 0 bases from V and 3 bases from J, with 20 bases between. In nucleotides, the CDR3 is TGTGCCAGCAGCTTAGCCCTGTCTACCGAGGGAATTTACACCGGGGAGCTGTTTTTT. It is translated as CASSLALSTEGIYTGELFF.

The table lists this clonotype with many counts. The rearrangement joins TRBV25-1 to TRBJ2-5, with D perhaps matching TRBD1 or TRBD2 (5 bases each). CDR3 length equals 17 residues. CDR1 and CDR2 from the germline V gene are MGHDK and SYGVNS. Trimming shortened V by 1 base and J by 1 base, and 16 bases separated the two germline ends. DNA of the CDR3: TGTGCCAGCAGTGAATCCACCGGGGACCGGCTCCAAGAGACCCAGTACTTC. Amino acids: CASSESTGDRLQETQYF.

In its sample, this clonotype was seen many times. The chain combines TRBV24-1 with TRBJ2-1; unclear D gene. CDR3 length equals 14 residues. V was clipped by 3 bases and J by 4 bases, with 9 bases between them. Germline loops: CDR1 KGHDR, CDR2 SFDVKD. The CDR3 region is CATSDATIYNEQFF. The CDR3 DNA reads TGTGCCACCAGTGATGCGACAATTTACAATGAGCAGTTCTTC.

V gene TRBV7-8 combines with J gene TRBJ2-7; D remains unclear. The germline V and J ends were trimmed by 1 base and 0 bases, with 13 bases remaining between them. This CDR3 spans 16 amino acids. The germline CDR1 and CDR2 sequences are SGHVS and FQNEAQ. CDR3 protein: CASSLEAAFSSYEQYF. The DNA for the CDR3 is TGTGCCAGCAGCTTAGAAGCCGCATTCAGCTCCTACGAGCAGTACTTC.

This clonotype came up many times. The CDR3 nucleotides read TGCAGTGCTCGAGGGGACAGGGAGTACGAGCAGTACTTC. Its protein product is CSARGDREYEQYF. The chain combines TRBV20-1 with TRBJ2-7, with 9 bases lining up with TRBD1. The CDR3 is 13 amino acids. The germline gives CDR1 DFQATT, CDR2 SNEGSKA (reference sequence). Trimming cost V 5 bases and J 4 bases; bases outside gene matches: 6.

This clonotype was seen at least ten times. This chain links TRBV5-1 with TRBJ2-3; D might be TRBD2 (5 bases). V lost 4 bases and J lost 0, with 6 bases in between. Germline V lookup: CDR1 SGHRS, CDR2 YFSETQ. CDR3 length: 13 amino acids. CDR3 amino acids: CASSRTSTDTQYF. The DNA of the CDR3 is TGCGCCAGCAGCCGGACTAGCACAGATACGCAGTATTTT.